This T cell receptor (beta chain) was observed in a study of T cell responses to AZD1222 COVID-19 vaccine. The CDR3 loop spans 16 amino acids. CDR1 and CDR2 (germline): MDHEN, SYDVKM. The J segment lost 4 bases and the V segment lost 4 bases, leaving 9 bases of the junction unmatched. Produced via immunoSEQ multiplex PCR; TCRdb's table is partial and in-frame only. The sample has 130,000 to 150,000 clones, approximately 94% seen once; the top ten hold about 2.1%. The sample in question was peripheral blood, obtained on day 0 of AZD1222 vaccination. V and J are TRBV28 and TRBJ2-1, with 8 bases lining up with TRBD1. The clonotype comes from an adult in good health. CDR3 in amino acids: CASSSTGTGGYNEQFF. The CDR3 nucleotides read TGTGCCAGCAGTTCCACCGGGACAGGAGGGTACAATGAGCAGTTCTTC.